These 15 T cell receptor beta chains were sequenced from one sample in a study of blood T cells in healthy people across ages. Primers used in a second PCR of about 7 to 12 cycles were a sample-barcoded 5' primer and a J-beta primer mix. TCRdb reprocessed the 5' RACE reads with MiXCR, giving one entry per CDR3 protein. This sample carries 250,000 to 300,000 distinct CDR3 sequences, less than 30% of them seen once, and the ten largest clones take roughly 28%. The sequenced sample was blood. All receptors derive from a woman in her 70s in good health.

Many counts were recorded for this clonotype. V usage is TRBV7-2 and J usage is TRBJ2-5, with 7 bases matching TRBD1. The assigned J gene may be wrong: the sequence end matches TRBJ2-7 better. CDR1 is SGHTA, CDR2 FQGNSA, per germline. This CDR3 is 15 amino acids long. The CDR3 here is CASSIRQGSIYEQYF. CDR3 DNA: TGTGCCAGCAGCATCCGACAGGGTAGCATCTACGAGCAGTACTTC.

Here the CDR3 DNA reads TGTGCCAGCTCACCCGGGATCCCAAAATTTAACACTGAAGCTTTCTTT. Encoded protein: CASSPGIPKFNTEAFF. The rearrangement joins TRBV18 to TRBJ1-1; D uncertain. This CDR3 region has 16 residues. Germline CDR1 and CDR2: KGHSH and LQKENI. Trimming pared 3 bases from V and 2 bases from J, leaving 16 bases between.

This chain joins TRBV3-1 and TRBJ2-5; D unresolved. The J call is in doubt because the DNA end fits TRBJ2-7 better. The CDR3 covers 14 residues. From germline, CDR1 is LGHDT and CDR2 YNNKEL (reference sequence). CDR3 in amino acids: CASSRDPPGNEQYF. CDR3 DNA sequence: TGTGCCAGCAGCCGAGACCCTCCTGGGAACGAGCAGTACTTC.

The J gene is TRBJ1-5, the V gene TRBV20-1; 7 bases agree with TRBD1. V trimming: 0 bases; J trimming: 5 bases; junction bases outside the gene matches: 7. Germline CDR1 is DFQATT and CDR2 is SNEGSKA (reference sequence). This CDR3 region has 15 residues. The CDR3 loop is CSARDRRGVHQPQHF. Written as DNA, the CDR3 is TGCAGTGCTAGAGATCGCAGGGGGGTTCATCAGCCCCAGCATTTT.

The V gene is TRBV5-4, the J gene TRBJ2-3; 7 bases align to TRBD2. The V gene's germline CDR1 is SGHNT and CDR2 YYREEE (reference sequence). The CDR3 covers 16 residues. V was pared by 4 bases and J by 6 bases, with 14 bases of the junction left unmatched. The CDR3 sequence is CASSHGLVGVKDTQYF. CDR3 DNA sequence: TGTGCCAGCAGCCATGGACTAGTGGGAGTTAAGGATACGCAGTATTTT.

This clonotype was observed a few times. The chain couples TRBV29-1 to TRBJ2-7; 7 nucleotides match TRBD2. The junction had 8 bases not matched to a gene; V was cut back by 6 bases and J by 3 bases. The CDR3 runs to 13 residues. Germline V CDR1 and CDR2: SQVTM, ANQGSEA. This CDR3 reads CSVGLGRGYEQYF. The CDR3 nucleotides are TGCAGCGTCGGACTAGGGAGGGGCTACGAGCAGTACTTC.

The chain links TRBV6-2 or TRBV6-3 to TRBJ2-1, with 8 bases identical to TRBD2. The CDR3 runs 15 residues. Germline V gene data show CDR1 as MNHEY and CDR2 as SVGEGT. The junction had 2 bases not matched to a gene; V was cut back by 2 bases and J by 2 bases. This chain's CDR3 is CASSYGSGAYNEQFF. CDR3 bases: TGTGCCAGCAGTTACGGTAGCGGGGCCTACAATGAGCAGTTCTTC.

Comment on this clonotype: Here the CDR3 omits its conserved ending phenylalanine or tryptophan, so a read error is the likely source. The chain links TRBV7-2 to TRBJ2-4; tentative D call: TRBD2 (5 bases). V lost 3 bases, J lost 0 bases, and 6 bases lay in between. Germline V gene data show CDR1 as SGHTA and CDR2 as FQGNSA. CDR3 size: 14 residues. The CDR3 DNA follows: TGTGCCAGCAGCTTCGCGGGAGCCAAAAACATTCAGTACTCC. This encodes CASSFAGAKNIQYS.

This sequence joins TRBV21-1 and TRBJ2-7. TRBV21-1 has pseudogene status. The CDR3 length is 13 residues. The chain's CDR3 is CASSPQGRRLWYF. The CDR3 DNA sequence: TGTGCCAGCAGCCCTCAAGGACGGCGGTTGTGGTACTTC.

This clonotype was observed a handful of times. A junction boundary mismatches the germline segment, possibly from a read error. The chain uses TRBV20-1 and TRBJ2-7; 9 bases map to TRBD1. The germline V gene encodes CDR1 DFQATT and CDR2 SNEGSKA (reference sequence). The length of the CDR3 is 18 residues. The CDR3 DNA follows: TGCAGTGCTAGAGATGTGGACAGGGGACACCGCTACTCCTCCGAGCAGTACTTC. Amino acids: CSARDVDRGHRYSSEQYF.

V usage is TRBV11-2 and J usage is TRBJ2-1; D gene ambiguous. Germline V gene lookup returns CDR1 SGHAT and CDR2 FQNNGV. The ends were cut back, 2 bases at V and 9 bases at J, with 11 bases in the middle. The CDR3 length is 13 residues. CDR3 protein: CASSLQGIGEQFF. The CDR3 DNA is TGTGCCAGCAGCTTACAAGGAATAGGTGAGCAGTTCTTC.

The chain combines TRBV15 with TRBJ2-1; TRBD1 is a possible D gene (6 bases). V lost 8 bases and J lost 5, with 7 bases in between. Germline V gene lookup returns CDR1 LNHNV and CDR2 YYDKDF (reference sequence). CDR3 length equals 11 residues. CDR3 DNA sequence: TGTGCCACCCAGGGGAACAATGAGCAGTTCTTC. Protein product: CATQGNNEQFF.

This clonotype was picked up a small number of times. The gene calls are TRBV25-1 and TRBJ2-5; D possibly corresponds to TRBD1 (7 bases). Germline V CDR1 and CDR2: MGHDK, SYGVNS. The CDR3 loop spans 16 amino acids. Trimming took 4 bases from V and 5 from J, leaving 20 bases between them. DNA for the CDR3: TGTGCCAGCAGTGGGAGGGGACAGTTCGAGGCGGAGACCCAGTACTTC. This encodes CASSGRGQFEAETQYF.

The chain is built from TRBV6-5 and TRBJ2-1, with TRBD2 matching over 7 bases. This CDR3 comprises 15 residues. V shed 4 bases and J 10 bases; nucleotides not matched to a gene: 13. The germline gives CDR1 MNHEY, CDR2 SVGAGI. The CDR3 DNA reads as TGTGCCAGCAGTTTGGCGGGAGTTTACTCTTCGGAGCAGTTCTTC. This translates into CASSLAGVYSSEQFF.

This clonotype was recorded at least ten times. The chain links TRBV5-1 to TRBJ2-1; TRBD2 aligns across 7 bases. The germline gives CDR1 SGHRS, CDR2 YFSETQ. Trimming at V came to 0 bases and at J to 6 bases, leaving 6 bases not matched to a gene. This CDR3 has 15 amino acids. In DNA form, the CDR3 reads TGCGCCAGCAGCTTGGCAAGCGGGATATCCAATGAGCAGTTCTTC. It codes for CASSLASGISNEQFF.